This note documents a single T cell receptor (beta chain) sequence. This clonotype came up many times. The antigen this receptor binds is unknown. The input lacks base qualities; no much larger clone sits a single base away. The time point tag for this specimen amounts to: sample taken at primary tumor resection. The donors were some 70 patients from the lung TRACERx cohort who had early-stage, untreated non-small cell lung cancer. Whole RNA extracted from tumor and nontumor lung tissue, or from cryopreserved PBMC samples, was used for TCR sequencing without cell sorting. A patient was chosen for TCR sequencing only when enough RNA was available from at least two tumor regions. Receptor amplification or capture employed 5' RACE. Sequencing instrument: NextSeq 500. In the TCR library protocol, a unique molecular identifier was attached to each TCR cDNA molecule so that PCR and sequencing errors could be corrected. The authors' pipeline ran thus. Decombinator tools were used for TCR identification, UMI-based error correction and CDR3 extraction. Expanded TCRs were defined as those above a frequency of 2 per 1,000, corresponding to the top 1% of the tumor frequency distribution. Rényi diversity was computed with the R vegan package after subsampling each repertoire 100 times to 5,000 TCRs. CDR3 similarity networks were constructed using string-kernel similarity of amino acid triplets, with links drawn between CDR3s whose pairwise similarity was above 0.82. Using fastp at Q25 and MiXCR, TCRdb reprocessed the public reads and kept productive beta chains. CDR3 protein duplicates are merged, each entry listing the most common genes and DNA. TCRdb assigned the V and J calls; the authors' analysis was not used. For this sample the table gives some 41,000 distinct CDR3 sequences, of which approximately 6.2% were detected only once. The top ten clonotypes cover 40% to 45% of the sample.

The data derive from a study of spatial heterogeneity in lung cancer (dated by TCRdb to the late 2010s). At the level of the whole study: More beta-chain than alpha-chain transcripts were consistently detected, likely reflecting higher beta-chain transcript abundance. In the raw uncorrected reads, each unique combination of TCR and UMI appeared more than ten times on average. Both alpha and beta chains were TCR-sequenced in samples taken at surgery, namely 220 tumor regions, around 64 matched nontumor lung samples and about 58 PBMC samples. The study quantitatively compared TCR alpha and beta repertoires across multiple tumor regions, matched nontumor lung and blood in non-small cell lung cancer. TCR repertoire features were related to nonsynonymous mutation counts determined by whole-exome sequencing of tumor tissue.

The investigation overall reported the following: Additional single-cell paired TCR alpha and beta sequencing was considered necessary to confirm, at a functional level, the hypothesis that regional TCRs recognize regional mutations. Ubiquitous expanded tumor TCRs showed up in blood more often at tumor resection than at routine follow-up.

Trimming accounts for 3 bases at V and 6 bases at J, while the number of junction bases matched to no gene is 8. Its CDR3 holds 16 amino acids, cysteine through phenylalanine. The only DNA kept is the CDR3, 48 bases in frame from the first base. The germline V gene encodes CDR1 SGHRS and CDR2 YFSETQ. This receptor chain uses TRBV5-1 and TRBJ2-4; 11 bases in the junction line up with TRBD2. The TCR originated in a female donor with early-stage non-small cell lung cancer. The input for sequencing was PBMCs, taken at surgery. The CDR3 protein: CASSSDPGLAGNIQYF. The sequence in DNA is TGCGCCAGCAGCTCGGACCCAGGACTAGCGGGAAACATTCAGTACTTC. Joined to the reference TRBV5-1 and TRBJ2-4 proteins, this CDR3 gives the full variable domain: KAGVTQTPRYLIKTRGQQVTLSCSPISGHRSVSWYQQTPGQGLQFLFEYFSETQRNKGNFPGRFSGRQFSNSRSEMNVSTLELGDSALYLCASSSDPGLAGNIQYFGAGTRLSVL.